These 17 T cell receptor beta chains were all obtained from the same sample, sequenced in a study of shared clonotypes between healthy human individuals. The naive CD8 population came from CD45RO-negative cells selected for CCR7, without terminally differentiated effector memory CD45RA+ cells. Profiled with immunoSEQ multiplex PCR; TCRdb holds only in-frame clones, not every one. The sample has roughly 2,000,000 clones, less than 95% seen once. Material: naive CD8+ T cells sorted from blood. The receptors come from a man between 18 and 29 years old in good health.

The rearrangement links TRBV27 to TRBJ2-7; D is tentatively TRBD1 or TRBD2 (5 bases each). CDR1 MNHEY and CDR2 SMNVEV come from the germline V gene (reference sequence). Between the trimmed V and J ends, which lost 5 bases and 4 bases, there was a span of 21 bases. There are 16 residues in the CDR3. CDR3 bases: TGTGCCAGCAGTCCAAATGACAGCGGCCTACCTTACGAGCAGTACTTC. It encodes CASSPNDSGLPYEQYF.

The rearrangement links TRBV5-1 to TRBJ2-1, with D perhaps matching TRBD1 or TRBD2 (7 bases each). The germline V gene has CDR1 SGHRS and CDR2 YFSETQ. CDR3 size: 15 residues. V was shortened by 4 bases and J by 7 bases, with 18 bases between the two germline ends. The chain's CDR3 is CASSGDSGEDNEQFF. The CDR3 DNA reads TGCGCCAGCAGCGGGGACAGCGGGGAAGATAATGAGCAGTTCTTC.

Regarding this clone: Other DNA sequences from this sample encode an identical CDR3 as well. The chain couples TRBV6-5 to TRBJ2-7; 11 bases agree with TRBD2. V was pared by 4 bases and J by 4 bases, with 3 bases of the junction left unmatched. Germline lookup yields CDR1 MNHEY and CDR2 SVGAGI. The CDR3 covers 14 residues. CDR3 residues: CASSSGTSGYEQYF. CDR3 nucleotide sequence: TGTGCCAGCAGTTCCGGGACTAGCGGTTACGAGCAGTACTTC.

V gene TRBV7-9 combines with J gene TRBJ2-3; D is possibly TRBD1 or TRBD2 (6 bases each). The length of the CDR3 is 16 residues. CDR1 SEHNR and CDR2 FQNEAQ come from the germline V gene (reference sequence). V lost 5 bases, J lost 1 base, and 16 bases lay in between. The chain's CDR3 is CASSPRNREGTDTQYF. In DNA, the CDR3 is TGTGCCAGCAGCCCCCGTAACAGGGAGGGCACAGATACGCAGTATTTT.

The V gene is TRBV4-1, the J gene TRBJ2-7; 12 nucleotides agree with TRBD1. The CDR3 totals 16 residues. Germline V CDR1 and CDR2: MGHRA, YSYEKL. V lost 3 bases, J lost 7 bases, and 10 bases stayed unmatched. This CDR3 reads CASSQETGTGGWEQYF. As DNA, the CDR3 is TGCGCCAGCAGCCAGGAGACCGGGACAGGGGGCTGGGAGCAGTACTTC.

A note on this clone: The same CDR3 can be traced to other DNA sequences in this sample. This rearrangement joins TRBV6-5 to TRBJ2-3; TRBD1 might be the D (6 bases). This CDR3 has 14 amino acids. V was pared by 4 bases and J by 3 bases, with 11 bases between. From germline, CDR1 is MNHEY and CDR2 SVGAGI. Here the CDR3 DNA reads TGTGCCAGCAGTTCACAGGGTTCAACAGATACGCAGTATTTT. It specifies CASSSQGSTDTQYF.

This chain joins TRBV5-5 and TRBJ2-7; 7 bases align to TRBD1. Germline V gives CDR1 SGHKS, CDR2 YYEKEE (reference sequence). The CDR3 is 15 residues long. V trimming: 4 bases; J trimming: 5 bases; junction bases outside the gene matches: 12. The CDR3 is CASSLSQGLTNEQYF. The CDR3 DNA sequence: TGTGCCAGCAGCCTCTCACAGGGGCTCACTAACGAGCAGTACTTC.

J is TRBJ2-1 and V is TRBV10-3; D is unclear. CDR3 length equals 15 residues. The V end lost 3 bases, the J end lost 0 bases, and 9 bases lay between the germline ends. Looked up from germline, CDR1 is ENHRY and CDR2 is SYGVKD. The CDR3 reads CAISDPESSYNEQFF. The CDR3 DNA sequence: TGTGCCATCAGTGACCCTGAAAGCTCCTACAATGAGCAGTTCTTC.

V and J are TRBV9 and TRBJ2-5, with TRBD2 matching over 7 bases. The CDR3 covers 16 residues. From germline, CDR1 is SGDLS and CDR2 YYNGEE. J lost 2 bases, V lost 3 bases, and 10 bases had no gene match. The CDR3 DNA follows: TGTGCCAGCAGCGCGGGGGGAAGGGCAGATCAAGAGACCCAGTACTTC. Protein sequence: CASSAGGRADQETQYF.

CDR3: CASSSGPIPETQYF. CDR3 nucleotides: TGTGCCAGCAGTTCCGGGCCAATCCCAGAGACCCAGTACTTC. The chain couples TRBV5-6 to TRBJ2-5; D unresolved. This CDR3 is 14 amino acids long. Trimming cost V 5 bases and J 4 bases, with 15 bases left between them. From germline, CDR1 is SGHDT and CDR2 YYEEEE.

The gene calls are TRBV19 and TRBJ2-5; tentatively, D is TRBD2 (5 bases). The V gene lost 4 bases and the J gene lost 5 bases, with 11 bases spanning the gap. This CDR3 has 13 amino acids. Germline-derived CDR1 and CDR2 are LNHDA and SQIVND (reference sequence). The chain's CDR3 is CASSKEAWETQYF. The CDR3 nucleotides are TGTGCCAGTAGTAAGGAGGCTTGGGAGACCCAGTACTTC.

CDR3 sequence reads: CASSSAMAGHSYEQYF. The CDR3 DNA is TGTGCCAGCAGTTCAGCCATGGCGGGACATTCCTACGAGCAGTACTTC. The chain employs TRBV7-8 and TRBJ2-7, with D tentatively TRBD1 or TRBD2 (6 bases each). CDR1 and CDR2 from the germline V gene are SGHVS and FQNEAQ. This CDR3 contains 16 residues. The ends were cut back, 6 bases at V and 1 base at J, with 19 bases in the middle.

The chain joins TRBV6-1 to TRBJ1-5; D gene ambiguous. This CDR3 is 19 amino acids long. In germline, CDR1 is MNHNS, CDR2 SASEGT. Trimming stripped 1 base from V and 0 bases from J, with 19 bases between. In nucleotides, the CDR3 is TGTGCCAGCAGTGAAGAAAGGTGGGCCGAAGAATATAGCAATCAGCCCCAGCATTTT. Translating it yields CASSEERWAEEYSNQPQHF.

The chain uses TRBV7-2 and TRBJ2-7; TRBD2 is a possible D gene (6 bases). The germline gives CDR1 SGHTA, CDR2 FQGNSA. Trimming took off 5 bases at V and 3 bases at J, with 17 bases between the two ends. The CDR3 runs 15 residues. CDR3 sequence: CASSPYLGGNYEQYF. In DNA form, the CDR3 reads TGTGCCAGCAGCCCTTACCTCGGCGGGAACTACGAGCAGTACTTC.

The V call is TRBV19, the J call TRBJ2-7; the D gene is possibly TRBD2 (6 bases). This CDR3 is built from 14 residues. Trimming cost V 5 bases and J 3 bases, with 14 bases left between them. Per the germline V gene, CDR1 is LNHDA and CDR2 is SQIVND (reference sequence). The CDR3 DNA reads as TGTGCCAGTAGTCCCTCGGGGGTAAGCTACGAGCAGTACTTC. Its protein product is CASSPSGVSYEQYF.

This chain connects TRBV5-1 to TRBJ2-7, with D perhaps matching TRBD2 (5 bases). CDR1 and CDR2 from the germline V gene are SGHRS and YFSETQ. This CDR3 contains 14 residues. The V end lost 4 bases, the J end lost 2 bases, and 13 bases lay between the germline ends. The CDR3 DNA sequence: TGCGCCAGCAGCGTTTACGGGGTTACCTACGAGCAGTACTTC. Amino acid sequence: CASSVYGVTYEQYF.

The chain is built from TRBV5-1 and TRBJ1-6, with 7 bases aligning to TRBD1. Germline V gene lookup returns CDR1 SGHRS and CDR2 YFSETQ. The CDR3 length is 15 residues. The J segment lost 4 bases and the V segment lost 4 bases, leaving 5 bases of the junction unmatched. The CDR3 nucleotides read TGCGCCAGCAGCCCCGGGACAGAGTATAATTCACCCCTCCACTTT. This encodes CASSPGTEYNSPLHF.